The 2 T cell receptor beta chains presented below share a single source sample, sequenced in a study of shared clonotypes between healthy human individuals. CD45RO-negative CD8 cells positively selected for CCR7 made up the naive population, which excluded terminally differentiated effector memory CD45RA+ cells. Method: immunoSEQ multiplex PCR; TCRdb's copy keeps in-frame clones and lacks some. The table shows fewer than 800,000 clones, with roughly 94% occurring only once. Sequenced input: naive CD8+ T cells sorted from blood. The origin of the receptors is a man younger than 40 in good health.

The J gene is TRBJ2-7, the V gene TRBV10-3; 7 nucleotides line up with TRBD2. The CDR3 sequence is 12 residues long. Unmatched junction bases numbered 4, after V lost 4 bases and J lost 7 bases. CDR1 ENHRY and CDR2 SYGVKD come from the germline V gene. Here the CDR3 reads CAISVRAGEQYF. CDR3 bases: TGTGCCATCAGTGTACGAGCGGGGGAGCAGTACTTC.

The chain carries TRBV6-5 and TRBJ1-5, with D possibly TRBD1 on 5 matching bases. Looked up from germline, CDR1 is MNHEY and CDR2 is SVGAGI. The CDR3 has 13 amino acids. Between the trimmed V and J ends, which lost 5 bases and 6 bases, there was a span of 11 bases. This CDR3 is CASSAGYSQPQHF. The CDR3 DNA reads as TGTGCCAGCAGTGCAGGGTATAGTCAGCCCCAGCATTTT.